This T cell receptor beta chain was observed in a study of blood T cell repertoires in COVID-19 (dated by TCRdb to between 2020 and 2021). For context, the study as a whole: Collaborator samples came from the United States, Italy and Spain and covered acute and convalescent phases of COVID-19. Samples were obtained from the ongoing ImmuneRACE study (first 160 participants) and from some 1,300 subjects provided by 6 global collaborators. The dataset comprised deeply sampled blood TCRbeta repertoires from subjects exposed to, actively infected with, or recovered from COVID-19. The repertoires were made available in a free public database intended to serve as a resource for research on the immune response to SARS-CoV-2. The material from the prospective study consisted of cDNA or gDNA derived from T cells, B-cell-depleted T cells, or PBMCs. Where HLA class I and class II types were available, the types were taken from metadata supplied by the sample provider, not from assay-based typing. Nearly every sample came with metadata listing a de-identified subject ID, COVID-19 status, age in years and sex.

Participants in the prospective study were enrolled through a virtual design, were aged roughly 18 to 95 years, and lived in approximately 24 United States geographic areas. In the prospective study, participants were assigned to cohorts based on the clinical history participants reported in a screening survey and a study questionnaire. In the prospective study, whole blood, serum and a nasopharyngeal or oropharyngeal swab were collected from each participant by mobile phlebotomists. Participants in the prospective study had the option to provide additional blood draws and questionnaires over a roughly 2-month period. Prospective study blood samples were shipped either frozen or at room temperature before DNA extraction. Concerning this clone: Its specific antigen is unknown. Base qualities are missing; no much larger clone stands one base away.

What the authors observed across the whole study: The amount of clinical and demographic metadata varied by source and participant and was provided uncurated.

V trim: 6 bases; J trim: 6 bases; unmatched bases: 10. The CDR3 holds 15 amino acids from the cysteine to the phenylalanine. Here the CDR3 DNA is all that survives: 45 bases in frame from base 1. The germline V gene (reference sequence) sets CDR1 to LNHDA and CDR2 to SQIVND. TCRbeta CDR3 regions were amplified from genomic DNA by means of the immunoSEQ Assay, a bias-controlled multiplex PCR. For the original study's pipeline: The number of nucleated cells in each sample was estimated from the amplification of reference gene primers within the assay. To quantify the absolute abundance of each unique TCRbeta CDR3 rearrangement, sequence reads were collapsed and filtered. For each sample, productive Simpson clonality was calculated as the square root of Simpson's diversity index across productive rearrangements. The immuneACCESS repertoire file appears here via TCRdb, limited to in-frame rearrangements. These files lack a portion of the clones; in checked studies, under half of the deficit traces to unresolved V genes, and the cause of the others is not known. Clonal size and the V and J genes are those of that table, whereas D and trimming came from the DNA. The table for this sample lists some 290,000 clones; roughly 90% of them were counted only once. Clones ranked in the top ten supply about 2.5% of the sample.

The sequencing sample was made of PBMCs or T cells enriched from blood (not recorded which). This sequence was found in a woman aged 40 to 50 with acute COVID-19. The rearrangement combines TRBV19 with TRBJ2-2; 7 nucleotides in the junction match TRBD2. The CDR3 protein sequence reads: CASRPWGLSPGELFF. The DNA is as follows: TGTGCCAGTAGACCCTGGGGACTATCTCCCGGGGAGCTGTTTTTT.